These 30 T cell receptor beta chains share one sample of origin, sequenced in a study of blood T cell repertoires in COVID-19. This table comes from immunoSEQ multiplex PCR, and its TCRdb copy is limited to in-frame clones, with some not included. The table shows 200,000 to 250,000 clones, with 85% occurring only once. Input material: PBMCs or T cells enriched from blood (not recorded which). Receptor source: a man aged 35-49 years who had recovered from COVID-19.

The genes are TRBV6-5 and TRBJ1-3; D gene unclear. This CDR3 comprises 14 residues. CDR1 is MNHEY, CDR2 SVGAGI, per germline. Deletions cut 6 bases from V and 4 bases from J, with 13 bases between. CDR3 in DNA: TGTGCCAGCAGCCTCGGAGTATCAGGAAACACCATATATTTT. Translating gives CASSLGVSGNTIYF.

For the CDR3, the DNA is TGTGCCAGCAGCTACGGGACTGCCCTGACCCCTTATGGCTACACCTTC. This gives the protein CASSYGTALTPYGYTF. The chain carries TRBV7-9 and TRBJ1-2, with D perhaps TRBD1 (5 bases). The CDR3 has 16 amino acids. V dropped 4 bases and J dropped 5 bases, with 20 bases sitting between them. The germline V gene has CDR1 SEHNR and CDR2 FQNEAQ (reference sequence).

The rearrangement links TRBV14 to TRBJ2-7; the match to TRBD1 covers 9 bases. CDR3 size: 14 residues. The germline gives CDR1 SGHDN, CDR2 FVKESK. V trimming: 4 bases; J trimming: 3 bases; junction bases outside the gene matches: 4. This CDR3 is CASSPGQGLYEQYF. CDR3 nucleotides: TGTGCCAGCAGCCCGGGACAGGGACTCTACGAGCAGTACTTC.

This clone was detected a few times. The genes are TRBV30 and TRBJ2-4; D ambiguous. The CDR3 spans 13 residues. V lost 5 bases, J lost 2 bases, and 10 bases lay in between. Germline CDR1 and CDR2: GTSNPN and SVGIG (reference sequence). Here the CDR3 reads CAWGQYTKNIQYF. As DNA, the CDR3 is TGTGCCTGGGGCCAGTATACCAAAAACATTCAGTACTTC.

V usage is TRBV12-5 and J usage is TRBJ1-5; D may be TRBD1 (6 bases). V shed 6 bases and J shed 3 bases, with 9 bases lying between them. This CDR3 spans 13 amino acids. Germline CDR1 and CDR2: LGHNT and FRNRAP. This chain's CDR3 is CASGQGLNQPQHF. CDR3 sequence (DNA): TGTGCTAGTGGGCAGGGGCTCAATCAGCCCCAGCATTTT.

V is TRBV30 and J is TRBJ2-2, with D perhaps matching TRBD2 (7 bases). V lost 0 bases, J lost 4 bases, and 12 bases lay in between. The germline V gene encodes CDR1 GTSNPN and CDR2 SVGIG (reference sequence). The CDR3 totals 15 residues. The DNA for the CDR3 is TGTGCCTGGAGTGTACTGGCGGGGGCCACCGGGGAGCTGTTTTTT. It translates to CAWSVLAGATGELFF.

This clone was observed a handful of times. The J gene is TRBJ1-2, the V gene TRBV7-9, with D tentatively TRBD1 (5 bases). The CDR3 is made up of 16 amino acids. Trimming shortened V by 4 bases and J by 8 bases, and 23 bases separated the two germline ends. CDR1 and CDR2 from the germline V gene are SEHNR and FQNEAQ (reference sequence). CDR3 sequence: CASSSSLDSPFKGYTF. The CDR3 DNA is TGTGCCAGCAGCTCCTCGTTAGACAGCCCCTTTAAGGGCTACACCTTC. The full variable domain, with the rest looked up from reference TRBV7-9 and TRBJ1-2, is DTGVSQNPRHKITKRGQNVTFRCDPISEHNRLYWYRQTLGQGPEFLTYFQNEAQLEKSRLLSDRFSAERPKGSFSTLEIQRTEQGDSAMYLCASSSSLDSPFKGYTFGSGTRLTVV.

The chain uses TRBV13 and TRBJ2-1, with 12 bases identical to TRBD2. From germline, CDR1 is PRHDT and CDR2 FYEKMQ (reference sequence). The trim removed 4 bases at V and 3 bases at J, leaving 4 bases unmatched. The CDR3 runs 16 residues. In DNA form, the CDR3 reads TGTGCCAGCAGCTCTAAACTAGCGGGAGGCTACAATGAGCAGTTCTTC. Its translation: CASSSKLAGGYNEQFF.

This sequence joins TRBV27 and TRBJ2-1; TRBD1 matches at 10 bases. The germline CDR1 and CDR2 sequences are MNHEY and SMNVEV (reference sequence). The CDR3 totals 17 residues. V lost 4 bases to trimming and J lost 2 bases; unmatched junction nucleotides: 8. The CDR3 loop reads CASSSGTGVPTYNEQFF. Here the CDR3 DNA reads TGTGCCAGCAGTTCCGGGACAGGGGTCCCCACCTACAATGAGCAGTTCTTC.

In nucleotides, the CDR3 is TGTGCCAACCTACGCTCGGACAGCTCCTACGAGCAGTACTTC. Protein product: CANLRSDSSYEQYF. This rearrangement joins TRBV19 to TRBJ2-7; tentative D call: TRBD1 (6 bases). Germline V lookup: CDR1 LNHDA, CDR2 SQIVND (reference sequence). Trimming pared 10 bases from V and 0 bases from J, leaving 16 bases between. CDR3 length equals 14 residues.

The rearrangement joins TRBV3-1 (or the pseudogene TRBV3-2) to TRBJ2-5; TRBD2 agrees at 8 bases. The CDR3 is made up of 15 amino acids. Trimming at V came to 4 bases and at J to 7 bases, leaving 11 bases not matched to a gene. Germline loops: CDR1 LGHDT, CDR2 YNNKEL (reference sequence). CDR3 region: CASSRVRAGAGTQYF. The CDR3 nucleotides read TGTGCCAGCAGCCGCGTTCGAGCGGGAGCCGGGACCCAGTACTTC.

This clone was counted once. The genes are TRBV5-1 and TRBJ1-1; D unclear. Per germline, CDR1 SGHRS and CDR2 YFSETQ. The CDR3 covers 14 residues. Trimming cost V 0 bases and J 2 bases, with 8 bases left between them. The DNA for the CDR3 is TGCGCCAGCAGCTTGGCCGGCGGAAACACTGAAGCTTTCTTT. Protein sequence: CASSLAGGNTEAFF.

This clone was seen just once. J is TRBJ2-6 and V is TRBV6-2 or TRBV6-3; D gene ambiguous. V lost 1 base and J lost 0, with 7 bases in between. The CDR3 runs to 16 residues. The germline CDR1 and CDR2 sequences are MNHEY and SVGEGT. The DNA of the CDR3 is TGTGCCAGCAGTTACTGGCGGTACTCTGGGGCCAACGTCCTGACTTTC. Translating it yields CASSYWRYSGANVLTF.

V and J are TRBV5-1 and TRBJ2-7; TRBD1 might be the D (6 bases). The ends were cut back, 5 bases at V and 3 bases at J, with 12 bases in the middle. This CDR3 spans 13 amino acids. Germline V gene lookup returns CDR1 SGHRS and CDR2 YFSETQ. Here the CDR3 reads CASRSGAGYEQYF. The DNA for the CDR3 is TGCGCCAGCAGGTCAGGGGCGGGCTACGAGCAGTACTTC.

The chain uses TRBV18 and TRBJ2-5, with D unclear. The germline V and J ends were trimmed by 3 bases and 5 bases, with 10 bases remaining between them. The CDR3 contains 13 residues. CDR1 and CDR2 from the germline V gene are KGHSH and LQKENI. CDR3: CASSPPSGETQYF. The CDR3, as DNA: TGTGCCAGCTCACCCCCCTCCGGGGAGACCCAGTACTTC.

This sequence joins TRBV3-1 (or the pseudogene TRBV3-2) and TRBJ2-3; 15 bases line up with TRBD2. The CDR3 sequence is 19 residues long. Trimming took 5 bases from V and 0 from J; bases not matched to a gene: 9. Germline V lookup: CDR1 LGHDT, CDR2 YNNKEL (reference sequence). The CDR3 region is CASSSLGLAGGPSTDTQYF. The CDR3 DNA is TGTGCCAGCAGCTCCCTCGGACTAGCGGGAGGGCCAAGCACAGATACGCAGTATTTT.

This clone was seen only once. The chain links TRBV18 to TRBJ1-1; 9 positions match TRBD1. The CDR3 has 18 amino acids. The germline gives CDR1 KGHSH, CDR2 LQKENI. The V segment lost 1 base and the J segment 1 base; nucleotides outside the gene matches: 10. The CDR3: CASSPQKYWGQGNTEAFF. CDR3 nucleotides: TGTGCCAGCTCACCACAGAAATATTGGGGACAGGGGAACACTGAAGCTTTCTTT.

The chain couples TRBV4-1 to TRBJ2-7, with 14 bases matching TRBD2. In germline, CDR1 is MGHRA, CDR2 YSYEKL. There are 15 residues in the CDR3. V was pared by 4 bases and J by 5 bases, with 4 bases of the junction left unmatched. The CDR3 here is CASSPLGLAGDEQYF. The CDR3 DNA reads as TGCGCCAGCAGCCCCCTGGGACTAGCGGGAGACGAGCAGTACTTC.

This rearrangement joins TRBV5-1 to TRBJ1-2; D call uncertain. The CDR3 loop spans 13 amino acids. The germline V gene has CDR1 SGHRS and CDR2 YFSETQ. Deletions cut 0 bases from V and 2 bases from J, with 5 bases between. The CDR3, as DNA: TGCGCCAGCAGCTTGGGGCAAAACTATGGCTACACCTTC. Its translation: CASSLGQNYGYTF.

The rearrangement links TRBV28 to TRBJ1-1; D gene uncertain. Trimming took off 2 bases at V and 9 bases at J, with 7 bases between the two ends. The CDR3 sequence is 11 residues long. Germline V gene lookup returns CDR1 MDHEN and CDR2 SYDVKM. DNA for the CDR3: TGTGCCAGCAGTTTAACAAGAAAAGCTTTCTTT. Translated: CASSLTRKAFF.

The chain is built from TRBV6-1 and TRBJ2-7; D is possibly TRBD2 (6 bases). The CDR3 contains 15 residues. CDR1 and CDR2 (germline): MNHNS, SASEGT. V was cut by 3 bases and J by 1 base, with 13 bases left in between. The CDR3 coding sequence is TGTGCCAGCAGTGAGGGGGGACCACCTTCCTACGAGCAGTACTTC. It is translated as CASSEGGPPSYEQYF.

This chain connects TRBV10-3 to TRBJ1-2; a weak D match, TRBD1 (6 bases). With 6 bases removed from V and 2 bases from J, the gap between germline ends came to 10 bases. Per germline, CDR1 ENHRY and CDR2 SYGVKD. The CDR3 loop spans 13 amino acids. Written as DNA, the CDR3 is TGTGCCATCAGCTCCGGGACAAACTATGGCTACACCTTC. Its translation is CAISSGTNYGYTF.

V gene TRBV15 combines with J gene TRBJ2-1; D is ambiguous. The germline V and J ends were trimmed by 2 bases and 6 bases, with 14 bases remaining between them. The CDR3 has 15 residues. Germline-derived CDR1 and CDR2 are LNHNV and YYDKDF (reference sequence). The CDR3 sequence: CATSRPQKPGNEQFF. CDR3 DNA sequence: TGTGCCACCAGCAGACCGCAAAAGCCGGGCAATGAGCAGTTCTTC.

The V and J genes are TRBV13 and TRBJ1-1; possibly TRBD1 for D (6 bases). The V gene lost 5 bases and the J gene lost 8 bases, with 18 bases spanning the gap. This CDR3 is built from 14 residues. Germline lookup yields CDR1 PRHDT and CDR2 FYEKMQ (reference sequence). CDR3 DNA: TGTGCCAGCAGCCGACCACCTACAGGGTCCGAAGCTTTCTTT. Translation gives CASSRPPTGSEAFF. The whole variable domain, filled in from reference TRBV13 and TRBJ1-1, reads AAGVIQSPRHLIKEKRETATLKCYPIPRHDTVYWYQQGPGQDPQFLISFYEKMQSDKGSIPDRFSAQQFSDYHSELNMSSLELGDSALYFCASSRPPTGSEAFFGQGTRLTVV.

This clone was counted once. This chain uses TRBV27 with TRBJ2-2, with 7 nucleotides matching TRBD2. The CDR3 runs to 14 residues. The V gene's germline CDR1 is MNHEY and CDR2 SMNVEV (reference sequence). Unmatched junction bases numbered 5, after V lost 10 bases and J lost 0 bases. The DNA of the CDR3 is TGTGCCACCAAAGCGGGGACGAACACCGGGGAGCTGTTTTTT. As protein: CATKAGTNTGELFF.

The chain is built from TRBV29-1 and TRBJ1-2; 8 bases are a match to TRBD1. The germline gives CDR1 SQVTM, CDR2 ANQGSEA. V trimming: 7 bases; J trimming: 4 bases; junction bases outside the gene matches: 5. CDR3 size: 12 residues. In DNA, the CDR3 is TGCAGCGCCCGACAGGGGCCCTATGGCTACACCTTC. Translation gives CSARQGPYGYTF.

The chain links TRBV29-1 to TRBJ1-1; 9 bases agree with TRBD1. Germline V lookup: CDR1 SQVTM, CDR2 ANQGSEA. The CDR3 has 11 amino acids. Losses at the gene ends were 7 bases for V and 3 bases for J; bases not matched to a gene: 0. CDR3: CSGQGDTEAFF. The CDR3 region has the DNA TGCAGCGGACAGGGGGACACTGAAGCTTTCTTT.

This CDR3 reads CASSDLSGSSYNEQFF. The CDR3 DNA follows: TGTGCCAGCAGTGATTTAAGCGGAAGCTCCTACAATGAGCAGTTCTTC. V usage is TRBV2 and J usage is TRBJ2-1, with D possibly TRBD2 on 5 matching bases. Per germline, CDR1 SNHLY and CDR2 FYNNEI. The germline V and J ends were trimmed by 3 bases and 0 bases, with 12 bases remaining between them. The CDR3 spans 16 residues.

The genes are TRBV2 and TRBJ2-1; TRBD2 matches at 9 bases. The germline gives CDR1 SNHLY, CDR2 FYNNEI. This CDR3 is 15 amino acids long. J lost 0 bases, V lost 5 bases, and 2 bases had no gene match. CDR3 coding DNA: TGTGCCAGCAGTTTTAGCGGGGGCTCCTACAATGAGCAGTTCTTC. Protein sequence: CASSFSGGSYNEQFF. Supplemented by reference TRBV2 and TRBJ2-1, the full variable domain reads EPEVTQTPSHQVTQMGQEVILRCVPISNHLYFYWYRQILGQKVEFLVSFYNNEISEKSEIFDDQFSVERPDGSNFTLKIRSTKLEDSAMYFCASSFSGGSYNEQFFGPGTRLTVL.

This chain joins TRBV9 and TRBJ2-7, with D possibly being TRBD1 (6 bases). The V and J ends lost 2 bases and 6 bases respectively, with 12 bases between them. The germline CDR1 and CDR2 sequences are SGDLS and YYNGEE. This CDR3 is 13 amino acids long. Here the CDR3 DNA reads TGTGCCAGCAGCGTGGGTAGGGGGTCCGAGCAGTACTTC. It specifies CASSVGRGSEQYF. The full variable domain, its missing parts supplied by reference TRBV9 and TRBJ2-7, is DSGVTQTPKHLITATGQRVTLRCSPRSGDLSVYWYQQSLDQGLQFLIQYYNGEERAKGNILERFSAQQFPDLHSELNLSSLELGDSALYFCASSVGRGSEQYFGPGTRLTVT.